The present TCR beta chain was sequenced within a study of blood T cell repertoires in COVID-19. CDR3 size: 18 residues. CDR1 and CDR2 (germline): LGHNA, YNFKEQ. The V gene end was trimmed by 0 bases and the J gene end by 1 base; junction bases not matched to a gene: 9. Per the authors' pipeline: By means of reference gene primer amplification, nucleated cell counts were estimated. Sequencing was performed with immunoSEQ multiplex PCR; in TCRdb, only in-frame clones are kept and a portion is missing. V and J calls plus clone size are reproduced from that table; the DNA served to infer D and trimming. The sample yields about 89,000 clones, more than 60% seen once.

This clonotype was obtained from a human donor in a cohort sampled during active COVID-19. The sequencing input was peripheral blood. The chain couples TRBV4-2 to TRBJ2-3; 8 bases align to TRBD2. DNA for the CDR3: TGTGCCAGCAGCCAAGATCGATTCGCGGGAGGACGCACAGATACGCAGTATTTT. It encodes CASSQDRFAGGRTDTQYF.